This T cell receptor beta chain came from a study of cytomegalovirus exposure and HLA in healthy donors. Study observations and caveats: A previous analysis found most TCR beta V segments productive roughly 90% or roughly 30% of the time. Cytomegalovirus-associated status was assigned to 150 to 200 TCR beta chains. Relative to equally common others, HLA-associated TCR beta chains showed greater clonal expansion in a later analysis. Roughly uniform depth of sequencing across donors was assumed in presence/absence analyses.

The PCR had 60 Vbeta and 13 Jbeta primers. Clones were sequenced by immunoSEQ multiplex PCR, and TCRdb holds only the in-frame ones, with some missing. Of around 150,000 clones listed, around 80% are singletons. The table lists this clone with a few counts. Its specificity is not known. The CDR3 is 15 amino acids. Trimming removed 4 bases from V and 5 bases from J; junction bases left unmatched: 5. Germline V gene data show CDR1 as SGHRS and CDR2 as YFSETQ. The sequence was collected from a male donor in good health and CMV-seropositive. The source material was PBMCs. V usage is TRBV5-1 and J usage is TRBJ2-2, with TRBD2 matching 10 bases. The CDR3 spells CASSKGTSVTGELFF. DNA of the CDR3: TGCGCCAGCAGCAAAGGGACTAGCGTTACCGGGGAGCTGTTTTTT.